This T cell receptor (beta chain) was captured by sequencing in a study of T cell repertoires in cytomegalovirus infection. Study-level background: CMV epitopes that were recently identified and HLA-C-restricted were used alongside well-studied HLA-B-restricted ones. General study results and limits: The ex vivo response was dominated by HLA-C-restricted CMV-specific TCR beta clonotypes.

MiXCR, applied by TCRdb to the reads, yields one record per CDR3 protein. In the table there are about 310,000 distinct CDR3 sequences, roughly 25% of which are singletons. With regard to this clonotype: The antigen remains unidentified.

The CDR3 is 18 amino acids. Trimming removed 3 bases from V and 2 bases from J, with 22 bases in between. This receptor was identified in a human donor in good health (CMV status not recorded). Some clones in this sample may be carry-over from other donors' samples. This sample comprised cultured PBMCs, obtained from culture after CMV antigen stimulation. This chain uses TRBV23-1 with TRBJ2-5; possible D gene TRBD2, 6 bases. TRBV23-1 is an ORF, and what it does is uncertain. The DNA for the CDR3 is TGCGCCAGCAGTCACTACCTCCTGGTGGAGGGGAAACAAGAGACCCAGTACTTC. It yields the protein CASSHYLLVEGKQETQYF.